What follows is one TCR beta chain and its context. These data originate in a study of identical twins. Germline V gene sequence: CDR1 SGDLS, CDR2 YYNGEE. The CDR3 runs to 16 residues. Between the trimmed V and J ends, which lost 4 bases and 4 bases, there was a span of 20 bases. TCRdb independently ran MiXCR on the 5' RACE reads; one entry per CDR3 protein. This sample has under 1 million distinct CDR3 sequences, with over 9% found just once. These data are also associated with another study on yellow fever vaccine responses in identical twins.

Sequenced: PBMCs. The V and J genes are TRBV9 and TRBJ2-5; D may correspond to TRBD1 or TRBD2 (5 bases each). This receptor was identified in a woman younger than 35 in good health. The CDR3, as DNA: TGTGCCAGCAGCACCTGGGACGGAAGCCGAATAGAGACCCAGTACTTC. This gives the protein CASSTWDGSRIETQYF.